This T cell receptor beta chain was obtained from a study of shared clonotypes between healthy human individuals. At the level of the study: Every donor yielded three CD4 naive, three CD4 memory, two CD8 naive and one CD8 memory plate.

TCRdb's table, derived via immunoSEQ multiplex PCR, lists solely in-frame clones and lacks some. The data show over 950,000 clones, around 77% seen once. The CDR3 covers 18 residues. V was clipped by 5 bases and J by 1 base; unmatched bases: 16. Looked up from germline, CDR1 is SQVTM and CDR2 is ANQGSEA. The rearrangement joins TRBV29-1 to TRBJ2-4; 8 nucleotides match TRBD1. The material sequenced was memory CD4+ T cells from PBMCs. Noted subset: CD45RA-negative fraction. This TCR derives from a young man in good health. Some clones in this sample may be carry-over from other donors' samples. CDR3 bases: TGCAGCGTTAAACAGGGGGTGACCCCGGAGGGTGCCAAAAACATTCAGTACTTC. Residues: CSVKQGVTPEGAKNIQYF.